This TCR beta chain was profiled in a study of beta chain features in type 1 diabetes. Regarding the study as a whole: Shorter templates might be favored by PCR, and equally so in patients and in controls. Compared with healthy donors, patients appeared to share more similar naive, central memory and regulatory TCRB repertoires.

Germline lookup yields CDR1 GTSNPN and CDR2 SVGIG (reference sequence). The ends were cut back, 1 base at V and 0 bases at J, with 7 bases in the middle. The CDR3 spans 14 residues. By way of CD45RO/CCR7/CD25/CD127/CD95/CD27, the CD4+ regulatory, stem cell-like memory, central memory and naive cells were sorted. Once sorted, every population was more than 98% pure. The study reverse transcribed the entire isolated RNA, so it sequenced expressed TCRB transcripts. The data were produced by immunoSEQ multiplex PCR, yet TCRdb's version contains in-frame clones alone and is incomplete. This sample has 310,000 or so clones; 8% to 13% occur once, and the top ten carry around 0.015%. To note about this clone: What it binds is unknown.

Source material: naive CD4+ T cells from blood. This sequence originates from a woman under 40 in good health. The V call is TRBV30, the J call TRBJ1-5; D not resolved. CDR3 loop: CAWSEGDSNQPQHF. The DNA for the CDR3 is TGTGCCTGGAGTGAGGGAGATAGCAATCAGCCCCAGCATTTT.